These T cell receptor beta chains were read from a single sample in a study of shared clonotypes between healthy human individuals. Data came from immunoSEQ multiplex PCR; TCRdb stores just in-frame clones and leaves some out. The profile shows around 2.1 million clones, roughly 91% of them singletons. The specimen was naive CD8+ T cells from PBMCs. The receptor source for this set is a man between 18 and 29 years old in good health. Some clones in this sample may be carry-over from other donors' samples. Both conserved end residues are part of each CDR3. D genes are given only for firm matches. Clone size appears in some rows only: once, few, many, or a class for an expanded clone.

v_gene	j_gene	abundance	d_gene	CDR3aa	CDR3nt
TRBV18	TRBJ1-1	few	NA	CASSPSRRDAFF	TGTGCCAGCTCACCATCTCGGAGGGACGCTTTCTTT
TRBV21-1	TRBJ2-7	NA	NA	CASSLSRDNCRHVQYF	TGTGCCAGCAGTCTCTCACGGGACAATTGCCGACACGTGCAGTACTTC
TRBV4-2	TRBJ2-1	once	TRBD2	CASSQAWLAGNEQFF	TGTGCCAGCAGCCAAGCTTGGCTAGCGGGGAATGAGCAGTTCTTC
TRBV7-2	TRBJ2-2	once	NA	CASSYPRARAMTGELFF	TGTGCCAGCAGCTACCCTCGGGCGCGGGCGATGACCGGGGAGCTGTTTTTT
TRBV27	TRBJ1-5	NA	NA	CASSLSAGTFYSSNQPQHF	TGTGCCAGCAGTTTATCCGCCGGGACATTCTACTCTAGCAATCAGCCCCAGCATTTT
TRBV5-1	TRBJ2-1	NA	NA	CASSLAWRQPYNEQFF	TGCGCCAGCAGCTTGGCCTGGAGGCAGCCTTACAATGAGCAGTTCTTC
TRBV13	TRBJ1-5	NA	NA	CASSLGSQPQHF	TGTGCCAGCAGCTTAGGAAGTCAGCCCCAGCATTTT
TRBV15	TRBJ1-3	NA	NA	CATSTDRSSGNTIYF	TGTGCCACCAGCACCGACAGATCCTCTGGAAACACCATATATTTT
TRBV4-1	TRBJ2-2	once	NA	CASSLGFTSGELFF	TGCGCCAGCAGCCTAGGGTTCACAAGCGGGGAGCTGTTTTTT
TRBV27	TRBJ2-3	NA	TRBD2	CASSPALAGRSDTQYF	TGTGCCAGCAGTCCCGCACTAGCGGGTCGCTCAGATACGCAGTATTTT
TRBV9	TRBJ2-5	NA	NA	CASSVGLTMETQYF	TGTGCCAGCAGCGTTGGGCTGACGATGGAGACCCAGTACTTC
TRBV21-1	TRBJ1-3	NA	NA	CASSKADGTLYF	TGTGCCAGCAGCAAAGCTGACGGGACACTATATTTT
TRBV27	TRBJ1-5	NA	NA	CASSYSAVLNQPQHF	TGTGCCAGCAGTTACTCGGCAGTTCTCAATCAGCCCCAGCATTTT
TRBV7-3	TRBJ1-1	NA	NA	CASSLWGENTEAFF	TGTGCCAGCAGCTTATGGGGTGAGAACACTGAAGCTTTCTTT
TRBV27	TRBJ2-2	NA	NA	CASSSAAVLTGELFF	TGTGCCAGCAGTTCTGCGGCGGTACTCACCGGGGAGCTGTTTTTT
TRBV7-9	TRBJ1-2	NA	NA	CASSFAGGGTIIGYTF	TGTGCCAGCAGCTTCGCCGGGGGCGGGACGATTATCGGCTACACCTTC
TRBV7-9	TRBJ1-2	NA	NA	CASSPAAIENYGYTF	TGTGCCAGCAGCCCGGCGGCCATCGAAAACTATGGCTACACCTTC
TRBV10-3	TRBJ2-1	NA	NA	CAISESSARGEGFF	TGTGCCATCAGTGAGTCTTCCGCTCGAGGCGAAGGGTTCTTC
TRBV6-4	TRBJ1-2	NA	TRBD1	CASSDSRTGINYGYTF	TGTGCCAGCAGTGACTCTAGGACAGGGATAAACTATGGCTACACCTTC
TRBV9	TRBJ2-7	once	NA	CASSVGGLVAEQYF	TGTGCCAGCAGCGTAGGAGGGCTAGTTGCCGAGCAGTACTTC
TRBV19	TRBJ2-3	NA	NA	CASSTPVRNRGRETDTQYF	TGTGCCAGTAGTACCCCAGTAAGGAACAGGGGCCGGGAGACAGATACGCAGTATTTT
TRBV6-5	TRBJ2-7	NA	NA	CASSHTTGAYEQYF	TGTGCCAGCAGCCACACAACAGGCGCCTACGAGCAGTACTTC
TRBV4-1	TRBJ1-1	NA	NA	CASSQGWGSNTEAFF	TGCGCCAGCAGCCAAGGATGGGGATCCAACACTGAAGCTTTCTTT
TRBV2	TRBJ1-1	NA	NA	CASSERGFTEAFF	TGTGCCAGCAGTGAGAGGGGATTCACTGAAGCTTTCTTT
TRBV7-9	TRBJ2-1	NA	NA	CASSLQAYNEQFF	TGTGCCAGCAGCTTACAGGCCTACAATGAGCAGTTCTTC
TRBV7-3	TRBJ1-1	NA	TRBD1	CASRATGGGTEAFF	TGTGCCAGCAGGGCCACAGGGGGCGGCACTGAAGCTTTCTTT
TRBV7-9	TRBJ2-7	NA	NA	CASSLGGRSVYEQYF	TGTGCCAGCAGCTTAGGGGGACGGTCTGTCTACGAGCAGTACTTC
TRBV7-8	TRBJ2-3	NA	NA	CASRTGTTDTQYF	TGTGCCAGCAGGACCGGTACCACAGATACGCAGTATTTT